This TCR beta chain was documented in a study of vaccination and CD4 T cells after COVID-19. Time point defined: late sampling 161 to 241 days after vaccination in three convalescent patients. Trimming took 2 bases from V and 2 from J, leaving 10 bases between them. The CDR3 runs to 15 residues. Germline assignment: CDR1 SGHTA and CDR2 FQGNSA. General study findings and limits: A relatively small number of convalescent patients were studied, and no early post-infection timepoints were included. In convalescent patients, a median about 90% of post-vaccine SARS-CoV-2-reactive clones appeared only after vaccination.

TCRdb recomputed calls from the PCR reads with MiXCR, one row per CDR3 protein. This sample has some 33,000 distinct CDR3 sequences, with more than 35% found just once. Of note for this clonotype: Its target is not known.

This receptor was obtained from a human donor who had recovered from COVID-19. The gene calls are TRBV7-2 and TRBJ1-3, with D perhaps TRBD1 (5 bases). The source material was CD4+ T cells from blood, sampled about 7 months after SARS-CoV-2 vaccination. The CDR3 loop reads CASSLSRGAGNTIYF. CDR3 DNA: TGTGCCAGCAGCTTATCAAGGGGTGCTGGAAACACCATATATTTT.